The 10 T cell receptor beta chains below were found in one sample sequenced in a study of T-cell reconstitution after alpha-beta-depleted transplantation in children. The authors prepared the TCRbeta library with unique molecular identifiers. TCRdb reprocessed the PCR reads via MiXCR and lists one record per CDR3 protein. Among 440,000 or so distinct CDR3 sequences listed, around two fifths were seen once. Here the sequenced sample was PBMCs, taken before TCRalphabeta/CD19-depleted stem cell transplant. The source is a girl aged 2 to 10 with aplastic anemia, due to receive a stem cell transplant.

This rearrangement joins TRBV24-1 to TRBJ2-3; 8 bases are shared with TRBD2. The CDR3 contains 16 residues. Germline CDR1 reads KGHDR; CDR2 reads SFDVKD. V shed 3 bases, J shed 3 bases, and the junction held 7 bases outside the gene matches. This CDR3 reads CATSDGSGGLTDTQYF. For the CDR3, the DNA is TGTGCCACCAGTGATGGAAGCGGGGGTTTGACAGATACGCAGTATTTT.

The chain combines TRBV11-2 with TRBJ1-1, with 8 bases matching TRBD1. Germline V gene lookup returns CDR1 SGHAT and CDR2 FQNNGV. V shed 5 bases and J 0 bases; nucleotides not matched to a gene: 20. The CDR3 contains 20 residues. For the CDR3, the DNA is TGTGCCAGCAGCCAGTACGGGGACAGGTCAGCAGAGAGAATGAACACTGAAGCTTTCTTT. It is translated as CASSQYGDRSAERMNTEAFF.

This clonotype has a handful of counts. This chain joins TRBV12-3 or TRBV12-4 and TRBJ1-1; perhaps TRBD1 as D (5 bases). Trimming took 0 bases from V and 1 from J, leaving 12 bases between them. The CDR3 is 16 amino acids. The CDR3 region is CASSLAITGPNTEAFF. DNA for the CDR3: TGTGCCAGCAGTTTAGCGATTACAGGCCCGAACACTGAAGCTTTCTTT.

V is TRBV29-1 and J is TRBJ2-4; TRBD2 is a possible D gene (6 bases). Deletions cut 3 bases from V and 0 bases from J, with 6 bases between. Germline values: CDR1 SQVTM, CDR2 ANQGSEA. This CDR3 spans 13 amino acids. CDR3 in DNA: TGCAGCGTTGAGGGACTAGCCAAAAACATTCAGTACTTC. Protein product: CSVEGLAKNIQYF.

Ten or more counts support this clonotype. V is TRBV4-1 and J is TRBJ2-7, with 7 bases lining up with TRBD2. Germline V gives CDR1 MGHRA, CDR2 YSYEKL. This CDR3 contains 15 residues. Trimming removed 1 base from V and 0 bases from J; junction bases left unmatched: 3. CDR3 sequence reads: CASSQAGGSSYEQYF. The DNA of the CDR3 is TGCGCCAGCAGCCAAGCCGGCGGGAGCTCCTACGAGCAGTACTTC.

Details on this clonotype: A much more abundant neighbour one base away suggests this may be a read error. This chain joins TRBV5-1 and TRBJ2-1, with D perhaps matching TRBD2 (6 bases). With 4 bases removed from V and 1 base from J, the gap between germline ends came to 12 bases. CDR1 is SGHRS and CDR2 is YFSETQ in the germline V gene. There are 15 residues in the CDR3. CDR3 nucleotides: TGCGCCAGCAGCGACCGCGGGGATTCCTACAATGAGCAGTTCTTC. Translating it yields CASSDRGDSYNEQFF.

This clonotype was counted only a few times. V gene TRBV10-2 combines with J gene TRBJ2-3; D gene uncertain. Germline lookup yields CDR1 WSHSY and CDR2 SAAADI. The germline V and J ends were trimmed by 0 bases and 4 bases, with 5 bases remaining between them. CDR3 length: 13 residues. This CDR3 reads CASSESRADTQYF. The DNA of the CDR3 is TGCGCCAGCAGTGAGTCCCGGGCAGATACGCAGTATTTT.

The V and J genes are TRBV4-1 and TRBJ2-2; 8 nucleotides align to TRBD2. J lost 5 bases, V lost 8 bases, and 25 bases had no gene match. The germline CDR1 and CDR2 sequences are MGHRA and YSYEKL. The CDR3 has 20 residues. The CDR3 DNA reads as TGCGCCAGCCAAGATCCGGGTGGACTAGCCCCTATGAAGGGAACCGGGGAGCTGTTTTTT. Residues: CASQDPGGLAPMKGTGELFF.

About this clonotype: One base away lies a much larger clone, so this may be a sequencing read error. The CDR3 carries no conserved terminal phenylalanine or tryptophan, so it likely arises from a read error. The chain uses TRBV7-2 and TRBJ2-7, with 9 bases fitting TRBD2. Germline CDR1 and CDR2: SGHTA and FQGNSA. The trim removed 0 bases at V and 4 bases at J, leaving 13 bases unmatched. CDR3 length: 18 residues. The CDR3 protein is CASSLARGLAGAAYEQYL. DNA for the CDR3: TGTGCCAGCAGCTTAGCGCGGGGATTAGCGGGAGCGGCGTACGAGCAGTACTTG.

Only a few counts were recorded for this clonotype. This likely reflects a read error, since a far larger clone is one base away. J is TRBJ2-7 and V is TRBV6-6, with unresolved D. From germline, CDR1 is MNHNY and CDR2 SVGAGI (reference sequence). Trimming shortened V by 6 bases and J by 5 bases, and 8 bases separated the two germline ends. There are 11 residues in the CDR3. The CDR3 region is CASSPSDEQYF. The DNA for the CDR3 is TGTGCCAGCAGCCCCAGCGACGAGCAGTACTTC.